These T cell receptor beta chains were read from a single sample in a study of cytomegalovirus exposure and HLA in healthy donors. TCRdb's table, derived via immunoSEQ multiplex PCR, lists solely in-frame clones and lacks some. The data contain 100,000 to 150,000 clones, 74% of them singletons. Sequenced sample: PBMCs. The source of these receptors is a woman between 45 and 65 years old in good health and CMV-seropositive. Each CDR3 is given with its conserved first and last residue. D genes are given only for firm matches. Clone size is given for some rows only: seen once, a few or many times, or a class if the clone is expanded.

size,V,J,D,CDR3,DNA
NA,TRBV5-1,TRBJ2-5,TRBD2,CASSRTSGGRETQYF,TGCGCCAGCAGCCGGACTAGCGGGGGGCGAGAGACCCAGTACTTC
NA,TRBV2,TRBJ1-5,TRBD1,CASKGQGALSNQPQHF,TGTGCCAGCAAGGGACAGGGGGCGTTGAGCAATCAGCCCCAGCATTTT
NA,TRBV10-1,TRBJ2-7,TRBD1,CAIYRTAGGKREQYF,TGCGCCATCTACCGAACGGCAGGGGGCAAACGAGAGCAGTACTTC
NA,TRBV7-6,TRBJ2-2,TRBD1,CASSSGQGGPGELFF,TGTGCCAGCAGCTCCGGACAGGGCGGACCCGGGGAGCTGTTTTTT
NA,TRBV7-8,TRBJ2-7,NA,CASSWTELSEQYF,TGTGCCAGCAGCTGGACAGAGCTAAGCGAGCAGTACTTC
NA,TRBV9,TRBJ2-1,TRBD2,CASSVEDPVGGAYNEQFF,TGTGCCAGCAGCGTAGAGGATCCTGTCGGGGGGGCCTACAATGAGCAGTTCTTC
NA,TRBV6-5,TRBJ2-7,TRBD1,CASSSPGQSYEQYF,TGTGCCAGCAGTTCCCCGGGACAGTCTTACGAGCAGTACTTC
NA,TRBV27,TRBJ2-2,NA,CASSQLGGELFF,TGTGCCAGCAGTCAACTAGGCGGGGAGCTGTTTTTT
NA,TRBV6-5,TRBJ2-1,TRBD2,CASKSSGGIINEQFF,TGTGCCAGCAAGTCGAGCGGGGGGATAATCAATGAGCAGTTCTTC
NA,TRBV5-1,TRBJ2-3,TRBD2,CASSTLSGGAGADTQYF,TGCGCCAGCAGCACTCTTAGCGGGGGGGCCGGGGCAGATACGCAGTATTTT
NA,TRBV2,TRBJ1-5,NA,CASSDRTVANQPQHF,TGTGCCAGCAGCGACAGGACTGTAGCAAATCAGCCCCAGCATTTT
NA,TRBV7-9,TRBJ2-1,NA,CASSYWEGGGMREQFF,TGTGCCAGCAGCTACTGGGAGGGCGGGGGCATGAGGGAGCAGTTCTTC
NA,TRBV5-1,TRBJ2-2,NA,CASSRWNTGELFF,TGCGCCAGCAGTCGGTGGAACACCGGGGAGCTGTTTTTT
NA,TRBV7-9,TRBJ1-6,NA,CASSWGGASNSPLHF,TGTGCCAGCAGCTGGGGGGGGGCGTCAAATTCACCCCTCCACTTT
NA,TRBV19,TRBJ1-5,NA,CASSLITGTDQPQHF,TGTGCCAGTAGTTTAATAACAGGGACCGATCAGCCCCAGCATTTT
few,TRBV19,TRBJ2-7,NA,CASSMGEAYEQYF,TGTGCCAGTAGTATGGGCGAAGCCTACGAGCAGTACTTC
few,TRBV6-1,TRBJ2-5,NA,CASSATRAGGGPLEETQYF,TGTGCCAGCAGTGCAACCCGAGCCGGCGGAGGACCTTTGGAAGAGACCCAGTACTTC
NA,TRBV5-1,TRBJ1-5,NA,CASSESGDSNQPQHF,TGCGCCAGCAGCGAGTCAGGGGATAGCAATCAGCCCCAGCATTTT
NA,TRBV10-3,TRBJ2-7,TRBD1,CAISMPGQGFPTHEQYF,TGTGCCATCAGTATGCCGGGACAGGGATTCCCGACCCACGAGCAGTACTTC
NA,TRBV28,TRBJ2-4,TRBD1,CASRGQGFNIQYF,TGTGCCAGCAGGGGACAGGGTTTTAACATTCAGTACTTC
NA,TRBV30,TRBJ2-2,NA,CAWRPAGFLPNTGELFF,TGTGCCTGGAGACCGGCAGGGTTTCTTCCGAACACCGGGGAGCTGTTTTTT
NA,TRBV4-3,TRBJ2-2,TRBD2,CASSPGAGLTGELFF,TGCGCCAGCAGCCCCGGAGCGGGACTGACCGGGGAGCTGTTTTTT
few,TRBV11-2,TRBJ2-7,NA,CASSLESLPGYEQYF,TGTGCCAGCAGCTTAGAATCCCTGCCGGGCTACGAGCAGTACTTC
NA,TRBV5-6,TRBJ2-7,TRBD2,CASSLRAGSSYEQYF,TGTGCCAGCAGCTTGAGAGCGGGGAGCTCCTACGAGCAGTACTTC
NA,TRBV19,TRBJ1-3,NA,CASKTGGGGNTIYF,TGTGCCAGTAAAACCGGCGGGGGTGGAAACACCATATATTTT
NA,TRBV5-1,TRBJ1-6,NA,CASSFDTMGSPLHF,TGCGCCAGCAGCTTTGACACCATGGGTTCACCCCTCCACTTT
NA,TRBV2,TRBJ2-7,TRBD1,CASSERSGGRYEQYF,TGTGCCAGCAGTGAAAGGTCAGGGGGCCGGTACGAGCAGTACTTC
NA,TRBV7-3,TRBJ2-3,NA,CASSSQDATDTQYF,TGTGCCAGCAGCTCACAGGACGCCACAGATACGCAGTATTTT
NA,TRBV18,TRBJ1-1,TRBD1,CASSVGQGPEAFF,TGTGCCAGCTCGGTGGGACAGGGGCCTGAAGCTTTCTTT
NA,TRBV7-2,TRBJ1-5,TRBD1,CASSSTGGNQPQHF,TGTGCCAGCAGCTCGACAGGGGGCAATCAGCCCCAGCATTTT
NA,TRBV6-4,TRBJ1-3,NA,CASSDGGRRVSGNTIYF,TGTGCCAGCAGTGACGGGGGACGGAGGGTCTCTGGAAACACCATATATTTT
NA,TRBV7-2,TRBJ2-1,TRBD2,CASSLARRFLAGSSYNEQFF,TGTGCCAGCAGCTTAGCCCGGCGGTTTCTAGCGGGTAGCTCCTACAATGAGCAGTTCTTC
NA,TRBV10-1,TRBJ1-4,NA,CASSSGATNEKLFF,TGCGCCAGCAGCTCGGGGGCAACTAATGAAAAACTGTTTTTT
NA,TRBV15,TRBJ1-2,TRBD1,CATSQGQGYGYTF,TGTGCCACCAGCCAAGGACAGGGCTATGGCTACACCTTC
NA,TRBV4-2,TRBJ2-4,TRBD1,CASSQEGGGQGKNIQYF,TGTGCCAGCAGCCAAGAAGGGGGGGGACAGGGGAAAAACATTCAGTACTTC
NA,TRBV19,TRBJ1-1,NA,CASMLGTSEAFF,TGTGCCAGTATGCTAGGGACATCTGAAGCTTTCTTT
once,TRBV5-4,TRBJ2-1,TRBD1,CASSLGQGAYNEQFF,TGTGCCAGCAGCTTGGGGCAGGGGGCCTACAATGAGCAGTTCTTC
NA,TRBV4-2,TRBJ2-5,TRBD2,CASSQDPSGGEETQYF,TGTGCCAGCAGCCAAGATCCTAGCGGGGGGGAAGAGACCCAGTACTTC
NA,TRBV11-1,TRBJ1-6,NA,CASSLVHAGGSPLHF,TGTGCCAGCAGCTTAGTCCATGCCGGGGGATCACCCCTCCACTTT
NA,TRBV7-2,TRBJ1-2,TRBD1,CASTTGGANYGYTF,TGTGCCAGTACTACAGGGGGAGCTAACTATGGCTACACCTTC
NA,TRBV7-2,TRBJ2-3,NA,CASSLVLVGTDTQYF,TGTGCCAGCAGCTTAGTACTGGTTGGCACAGATACGCAGTATTTT
NA,TRBV7-2,TRBJ2-5,NA,CASSFYRGTGMETQYF,TGTGCCAGCAGCTTCTACCGAGGTACAGGGATGGAGACCCAGTACTTC
NA,TRBV5-6,TRBJ2-3,NA,CASSTRVYTDTQYF,TGTGCCAGCAGCACCCGGGTGTACACAGATACGCAGTATTTT
NA,TRBV9,TRBJ2-5,TRBD1,CASSVDPPGQGETQYF,TGTGCCAGCAGCGTAGACCCACCGGGACAGGGAGAGACCCAGTACTTC
NA,TRBV5-1,TRBJ2-7,NA,CASSYDGGTYEQYF,TGCGCCAGCAGCTACGACGGAGGAACCTACGAGCAGTACTTC
NA,TRBV9,TRBJ2-2,TRBD2,CASSVSSGVSGELFF,TGTGCCAGCAGCGTATCTAGCGGGGTATCCGGGGAGCTGTTTTTT
once,TRBV28,TRBJ1-5,NA,CASSPGFNQPQHF,TGTGCCAGCAGCCCGGGGTTCAATCAGCCCCAGCATTTT
NA,TRBV14,TRBJ1-6,TRBD1,CASSPDTGTENSPLHF,TGTGCCAGCAGCCCAGACACGGGGACAGAGAATTCACCCCTCCACTTT
few,TRBV5-1,TRBJ1-1,NA,CASSFQMNTEAFF,TGCGCCAGCAGCTTTCAAATGAACACTGAAGCTTTCTTT
once,TRBV5-4,TRBJ2-7,NA,CASSFTGSLSYEQYF,TGTGCCAGCAGCTTTACAGGGTCCCTCTCCTACGAGCAGTACTTC
few,TRBV19,TRBJ1-5,NA,CASMGWQGLAQPQHF,TGTGCCAGTATGGGATGGCAGGGGCTGGCTCAGCCCCAGCATTTT
NA,TRBV7-3,TRBJ2-1,TRBD2,CASSSPDLAGGTNEQFF,TGTGCCAGCAGCTCTCCGGACTTAGCGGGGGGGACTAATGAGCAGTTCTTC
few,TRBV14,TRBJ2-2,NA,CASSQHPLGGLNTGELFF,TGTGCCAGCAGCCAACACCCTTTGGGGGGGCTGAACACCGGGGAGCTGTTTTTT
few,TRBV29-1,TRBJ2-5,TRBD2,CSVEGTSGRAETQYF,TGCAGCGTTGAAGGGACTAGCGGGAGGGCGGAGACCCAGTACTTC
NA,TRBV7-9,TRBJ2-7,NA,CASSLGQYEQYF,TGTGCCAGCAGCTTAGGGCAGTACGAGCAGTACTTC